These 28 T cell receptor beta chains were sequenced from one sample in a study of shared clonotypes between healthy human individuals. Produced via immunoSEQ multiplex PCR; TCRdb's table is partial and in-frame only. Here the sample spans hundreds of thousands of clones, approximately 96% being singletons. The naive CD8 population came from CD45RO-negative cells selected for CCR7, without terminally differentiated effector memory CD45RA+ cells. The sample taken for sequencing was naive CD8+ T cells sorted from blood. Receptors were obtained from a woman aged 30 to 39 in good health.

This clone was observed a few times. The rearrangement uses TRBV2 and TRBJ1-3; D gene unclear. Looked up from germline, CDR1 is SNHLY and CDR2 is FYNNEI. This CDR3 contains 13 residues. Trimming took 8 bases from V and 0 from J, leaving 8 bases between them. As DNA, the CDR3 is TGTGCCAGCCCCACAGACTCTGGAAACACCATATATTTT. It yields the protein CASPTDSGNTIYF.

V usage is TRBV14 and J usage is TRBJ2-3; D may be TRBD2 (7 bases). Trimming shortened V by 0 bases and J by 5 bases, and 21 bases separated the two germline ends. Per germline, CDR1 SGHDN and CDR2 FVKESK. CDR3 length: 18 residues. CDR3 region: CASSQDRWDTVAGDTQYF. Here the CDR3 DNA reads TGTGCCAGCAGCCAAGATCGTTGGGACACCGTAGCGGGAGATACGCAGTATTTT.

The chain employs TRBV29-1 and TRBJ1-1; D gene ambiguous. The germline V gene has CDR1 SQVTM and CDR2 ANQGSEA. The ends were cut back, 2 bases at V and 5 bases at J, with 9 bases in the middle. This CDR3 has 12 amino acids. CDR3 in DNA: TGCAGCGTTGAAATCGGGGTGACTGAAGCTTTCTTT. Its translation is CSVEIGVTEAFF.

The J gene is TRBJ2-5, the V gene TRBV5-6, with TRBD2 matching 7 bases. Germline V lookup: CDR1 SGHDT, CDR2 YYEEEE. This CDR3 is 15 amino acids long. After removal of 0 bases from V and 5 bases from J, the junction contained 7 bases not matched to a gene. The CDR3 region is CASSLAVAGDETQYF. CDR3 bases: TGTGCCAGCAGCTTGGCCGTGGCGGGAGACGAGACCCAGTACTTC.

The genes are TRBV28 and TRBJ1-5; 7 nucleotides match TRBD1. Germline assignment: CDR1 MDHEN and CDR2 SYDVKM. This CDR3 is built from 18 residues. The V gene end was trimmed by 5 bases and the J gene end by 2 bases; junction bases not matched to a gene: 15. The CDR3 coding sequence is TGTGCCAGCAGTACCATTAAAGGGGACAGTACGGGCAATCAGCCCCAGCATTTT. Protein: CASSTIKGDSTGNQPQHF.

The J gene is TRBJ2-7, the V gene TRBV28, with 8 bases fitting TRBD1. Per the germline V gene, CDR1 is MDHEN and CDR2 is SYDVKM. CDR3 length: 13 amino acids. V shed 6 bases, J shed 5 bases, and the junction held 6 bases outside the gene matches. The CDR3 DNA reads TGTGCCAGCAGCTTCAGGGGGCGGCACGAGCAGTACTTC. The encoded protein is CASSFRGRHEQYF.

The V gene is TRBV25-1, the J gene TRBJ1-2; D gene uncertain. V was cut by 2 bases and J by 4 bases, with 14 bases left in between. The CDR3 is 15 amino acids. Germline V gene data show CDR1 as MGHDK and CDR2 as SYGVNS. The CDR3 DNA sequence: TGTGCCAGCAGTGAAAGGAGGGATTCGGCCTATGGCTACACCTTC. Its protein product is CASSERRDSAYGYTF.

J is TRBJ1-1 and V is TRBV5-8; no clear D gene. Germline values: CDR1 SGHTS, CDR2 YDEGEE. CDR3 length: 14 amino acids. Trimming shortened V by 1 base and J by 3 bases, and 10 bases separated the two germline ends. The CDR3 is CASSLNIWDTEAFF. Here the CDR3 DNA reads TGTGCCAGCAGCTTGAATATATGGGACACTGAAGCTTTCTTT.

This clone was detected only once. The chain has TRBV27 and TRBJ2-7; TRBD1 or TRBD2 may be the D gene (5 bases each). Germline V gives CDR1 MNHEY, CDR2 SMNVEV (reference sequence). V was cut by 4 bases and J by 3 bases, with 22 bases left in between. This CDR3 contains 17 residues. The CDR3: CASSSSGTYVPLYEQYF. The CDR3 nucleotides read TGTGCCAGCAGTTCCTCCGGGACCTATGTCCCACTCTACGAGCAGTACTTC.

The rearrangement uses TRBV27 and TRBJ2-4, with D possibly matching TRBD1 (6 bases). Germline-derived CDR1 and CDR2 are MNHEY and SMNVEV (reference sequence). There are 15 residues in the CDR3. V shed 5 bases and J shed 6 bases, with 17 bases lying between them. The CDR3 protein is CASSRGYRAGNIQYF. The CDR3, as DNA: TGTGCCAGCAGTCGAGGCTACAGGGCGGGAAACATTCAGTACTTC.

The CDR3 bases are TGTGCCTGGAGTGTAGCGGGAGGGGAAGAGACCCAGTACTTC. Amino acids: CAWSVAGGEETQYF. V gene TRBV30 combines with J gene TRBJ2-5, with 10 bases lining up with TRBD2. Trimming cost V 0 bases and J 3 bases; bases outside gene matches: 1. Looked up from germline, CDR1 is GTSNPN and CDR2 is SVGIG (reference sequence). The CDR3 totals 14 residues.

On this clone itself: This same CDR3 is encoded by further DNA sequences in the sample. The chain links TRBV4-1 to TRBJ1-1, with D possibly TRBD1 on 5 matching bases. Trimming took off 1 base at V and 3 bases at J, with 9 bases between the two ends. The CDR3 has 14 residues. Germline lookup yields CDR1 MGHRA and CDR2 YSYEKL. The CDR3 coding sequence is TGCGCCAGCAGCCAAGTACCGGGGGACACTGAAGCTTTCTTT. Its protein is CASSQVPGDTEAFF.

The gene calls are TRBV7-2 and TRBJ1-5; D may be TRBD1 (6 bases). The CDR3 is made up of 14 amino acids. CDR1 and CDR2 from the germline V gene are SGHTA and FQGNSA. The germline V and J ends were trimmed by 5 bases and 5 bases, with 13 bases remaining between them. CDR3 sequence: CASSPGRGYQPQHF. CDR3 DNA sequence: TGTGCCAGCAGCCCCGGCAGGGGCTATCAGCCCCAGCATTTT.

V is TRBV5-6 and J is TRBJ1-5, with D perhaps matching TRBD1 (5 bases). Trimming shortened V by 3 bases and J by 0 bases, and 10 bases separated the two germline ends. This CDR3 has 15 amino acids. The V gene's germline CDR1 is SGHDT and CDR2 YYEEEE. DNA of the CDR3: TGTGCCAGCAGCTGGGGGGGTCCTAGCAATCAGCCCCAGCATTTT. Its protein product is CASSWGGPSNQPQHF.

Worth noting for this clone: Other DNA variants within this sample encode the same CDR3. CDR3 sequence: CASSLVGYEQYF. In DNA, the CDR3 is TGTGCCAGCAGCTTAGTTGGGTACGAGCAGTACTTC. The chain is built from TRBV7-9 and TRBJ2-7, with D unresolved. Germline V gene sequence: CDR1 SEHNR, CDR2 FQNEAQ (reference sequence). V lost 1 base to trimming and J lost 4 bases, with 5 bases between them. The CDR3 totals 12 residues.

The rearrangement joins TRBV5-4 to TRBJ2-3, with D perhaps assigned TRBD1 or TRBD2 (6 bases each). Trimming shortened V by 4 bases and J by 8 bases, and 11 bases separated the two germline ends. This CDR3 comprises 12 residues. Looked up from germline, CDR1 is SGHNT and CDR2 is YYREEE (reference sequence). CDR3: CASSGEGGTQYF. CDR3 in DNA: TGTGCCAGCAGCGGCGAGGGGGGTACGCAGTATTTT.

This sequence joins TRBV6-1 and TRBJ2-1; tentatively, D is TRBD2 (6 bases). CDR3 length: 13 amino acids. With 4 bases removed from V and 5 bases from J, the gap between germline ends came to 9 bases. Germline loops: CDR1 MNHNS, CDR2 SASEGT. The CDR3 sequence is CASSGGVHNEQFF. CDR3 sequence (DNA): TGTGCCAGCAGTGGGGGGGTCCACAATGAGCAGTTCTTC.

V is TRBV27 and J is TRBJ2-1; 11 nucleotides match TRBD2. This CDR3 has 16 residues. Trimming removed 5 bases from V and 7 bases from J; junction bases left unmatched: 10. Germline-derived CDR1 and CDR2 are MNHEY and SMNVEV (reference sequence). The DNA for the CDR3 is TGTGCCAGCAGTCGATTACTAGCGGGAGAGGGAAATGAGCAGTTCTTC. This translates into CASSRLLAGEGNEQFF.

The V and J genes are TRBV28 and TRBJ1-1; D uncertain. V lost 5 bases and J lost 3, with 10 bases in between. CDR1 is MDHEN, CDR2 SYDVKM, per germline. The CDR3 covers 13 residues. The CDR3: CASSRARDTEAFF. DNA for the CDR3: TGTGCCAGCAGTAGGGCAAGGGACACTGAAGCTTTCTTT.

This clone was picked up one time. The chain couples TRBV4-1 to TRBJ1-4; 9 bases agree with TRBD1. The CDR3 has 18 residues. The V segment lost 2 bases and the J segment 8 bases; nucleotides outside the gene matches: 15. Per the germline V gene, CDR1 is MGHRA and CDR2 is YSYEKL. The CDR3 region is CASSQLGPGQGLREKLFF. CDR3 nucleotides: TGCGCCAGCAGCCAACTTGGTCCGGGACAGGGTCTTAGGGAAAAACTGTTTTTT.

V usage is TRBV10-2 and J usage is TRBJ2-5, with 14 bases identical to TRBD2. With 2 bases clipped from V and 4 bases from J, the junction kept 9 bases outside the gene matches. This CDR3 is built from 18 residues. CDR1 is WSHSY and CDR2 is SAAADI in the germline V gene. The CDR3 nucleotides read TGCGCCAGCAGTGAGGGGACTAGCGGGAGAATGGGGGTAGAGACCCAGTACTTC. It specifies CASSEGTSGRMGVETQYF.

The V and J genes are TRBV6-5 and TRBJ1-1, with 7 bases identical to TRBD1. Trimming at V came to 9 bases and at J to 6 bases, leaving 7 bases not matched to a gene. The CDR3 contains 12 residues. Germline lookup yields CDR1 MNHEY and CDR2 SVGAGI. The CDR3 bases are TGTGCCAGTGGAATTACAGGGGCTGAAGCTTTCTTT. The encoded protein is CASGITGAEAFF.

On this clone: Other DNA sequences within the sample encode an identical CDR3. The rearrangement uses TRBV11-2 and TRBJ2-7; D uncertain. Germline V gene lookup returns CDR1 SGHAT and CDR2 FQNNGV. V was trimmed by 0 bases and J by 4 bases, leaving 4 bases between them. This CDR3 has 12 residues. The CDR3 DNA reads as TGTGCCAGCAGCTTAGAGTCTTACGAGCAGTACTTC. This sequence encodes CASSLESYEQYF.

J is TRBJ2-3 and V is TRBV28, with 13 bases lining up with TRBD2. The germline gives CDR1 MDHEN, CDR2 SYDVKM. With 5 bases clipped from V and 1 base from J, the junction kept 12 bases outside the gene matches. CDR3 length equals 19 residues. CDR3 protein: CASSLPRLAGGDGTDTQYF. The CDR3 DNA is TGTGCCAGCAGTCTCCCACGACTAGCGGGAGGTGACGGCACAGATACGCAGTATTTT.

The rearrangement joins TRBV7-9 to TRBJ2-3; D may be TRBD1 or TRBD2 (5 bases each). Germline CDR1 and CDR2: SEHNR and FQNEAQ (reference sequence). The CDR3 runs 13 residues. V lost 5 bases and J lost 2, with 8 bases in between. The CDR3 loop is CASSRDLTDTQYF. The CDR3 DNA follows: TGTGCCAGCAGCCGGGACCTCACAGATACGCAGTATTTT.

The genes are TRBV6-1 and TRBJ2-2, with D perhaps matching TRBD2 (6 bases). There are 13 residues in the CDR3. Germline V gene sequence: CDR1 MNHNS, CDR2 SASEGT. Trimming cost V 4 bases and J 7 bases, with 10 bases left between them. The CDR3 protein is CASSGDLGGELFF. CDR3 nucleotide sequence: TGTGCCAGCAGTGGGGACTTGGGCGGGGAGCTGTTTTTT.

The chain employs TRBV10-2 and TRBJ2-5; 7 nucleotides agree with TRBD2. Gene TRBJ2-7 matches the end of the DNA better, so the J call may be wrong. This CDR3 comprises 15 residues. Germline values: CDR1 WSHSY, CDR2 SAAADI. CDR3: CASSSTSTSSYEQYF. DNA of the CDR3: TGCGCCAGCAGCTCGACTAGCACGAGCTCCTACGAGCAGTACTTC.

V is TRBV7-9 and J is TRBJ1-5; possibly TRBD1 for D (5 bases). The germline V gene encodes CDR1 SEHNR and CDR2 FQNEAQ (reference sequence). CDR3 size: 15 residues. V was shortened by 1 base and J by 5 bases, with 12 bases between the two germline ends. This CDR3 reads CASSLGQGTDQPQHF. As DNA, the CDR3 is TGTGCCAGCAGCTTAGGGCAGGGTACTGATCAGCCCCAGCATTTT.